These 20 T cell receptor beta chains were sequenced from one sample in a study of shared clonotypes between healthy human individuals. TCRdb's table, derived via immunoSEQ multiplex PCR, lists solely in-frame clones and lacks some. Here the sample spans 98,000 or so clones, about 71% being singletons. Source material: memory CD8+ T cells sorted from blood. Regarding subset: CD45RO+ cells pooled with CCR7-negative TemRA cells. All receptors come from a woman under 40 in good health.

The genes are TRBV28 and TRBJ1-6, with 7 bases identical to TRBD1. Germline loops: CDR1 MDHEN, CDR2 SYDVKM. This CDR3 comprises 15 residues. Losses at the gene ends were 4 bases for V and 7 bases for J; bases not matched to a gene: 7. This CDR3 reads CASSSQGGANSPLHF. The CDR3 nucleotides are TGTGCCAGCAGTTCCCAGGGGGGGGCCAATTCACCCCTCCACTTT.

The chain recombines TRBV4-1 with TRBJ1-5, with D possibly TRBD1 on 6 matching bases. CDR1 and CDR2 (germline): MGHRA, YSYEKL. V was shortened by 0 bases and J by 3 bases, with 15 bases between the two germline ends. The CDR3 spans 17 residues. DNA for the CDR3: TGCGCCAGCAGCCAAGATCTGGGCAGGGGACCCAATCAGCCCCAGCATTTT. Its translation is CASSQDLGRGPNQPQHF.

The CDR3: CASSLKQGEASPLHF. The CDR3 bases are TGTGCCAGCAGCCTAAAACAGGGCGAGGCTTCACCCCTCCACTTT. V usage is TRBV4-2 and J usage is TRBJ1-6; tentatively, D is TRBD1 (6 bases). Germline CDR1 and CDR2: LGHNA and YNFKEQ. CDR3 length equals 15 residues. Trimming shortened V by 4 bases and J by 9 bases, and 16 bases separated the two germline ends.

The genes are TRBV4-1 and TRBJ1-5, with 7 bases that match TRBD1. V shed 4 bases and J 7 bases; nucleotides not matched to a gene: 19. The CDR3 has 18 residues. Germline assignment: CDR1 MGHRA and CDR2 YSYEKL. The CDR3 spells CASSPMVRIGTVGQPQHF. Written as DNA, the CDR3 is TGCGCCAGCAGCCCAATGGTCCGCATTGGGACAGTGGGGCAGCCCCAGCATTTT.

This clone was counted a few times. The V call is TRBV11-1, the J call TRBJ2-5; 10 bases match TRBD2. The better agreement between TRBJ2-7 and the DNA end casts doubt on the J call. CDR3 size: 16 residues. Germline lookup yields CDR1 SGHAT and CDR2 FQDESV (reference sequence). The CDR3 is CASTISPASGSGEQYF. The CDR3 DNA reads TGTGCCAGCACCATCTCCCCCGCTAGCGGGAGTGGCGAGCAGTACTTC.

This chain links TRBV7-8 with TRBJ2-5, with 7 bases that match TRBD2. There are 15 residues in the CDR3. Germline V gene sequence: CDR1 SGHVS, CDR2 FQNEAQ. The junction had 9 bases not matched to a gene; V was cut back by 4 bases and J by 4 bases. The CDR3: CASSSLRLASETQYF. Here the CDR3 DNA reads TGTGCCAGCAGCTCGCTCCGACTAGCATCAGAGACCCAGTACTTC.

The CDR3 nucleotides are TGTGCCACGACTCAGGGGGGCGATGAGCAGTTCTTC. Residues: CATTQGGDEQFF. The rearrangement joins TRBV6-6 to TRBJ2-1; tentative D call: TRBD1 (7 bases). CDR3 length equals 12 residues. V was pared by 10 bases and J by 8 bases, with 15 bases between. Germline assignment: CDR1 MNHNY and CDR2 SVGAGI (reference sequence).

The J gene is TRBJ1-5, the V gene TRBV6-6, with D unresolved. CDR3 length: 13 residues. Germline loops: CDR1 MNHNY, CDR2 SVGAGI (reference sequence). The V end was cut by 3 bases, the J end by 0 bases, with 3 bases between. CDR3 nucleotides: TGTGCCAGCAGTTATAGTAGCAATCAGCCCCAGCATTTT. Encoded protein: CASSYSSNQPQHF.

The rearrangement links TRBV18 to TRBJ2-2; no definite D call. This CDR3 spans 14 amino acids. Looked up from germline, CDR1 is KGHSH and CDR2 is LQKENI. The V gene lost 5 bases and the J gene lost 2 bases, with 9 bases spanning the gap. The CDR3 DNA reads as TGTGCCAGCTCATCTGGACCAAACACCGGGGAGCTGTTTTTT. This translates into CASSSGPNTGELFF. The complete variable domain, with remaining parts taken from reference TRBV18 and TRBJ2-2, reads NAGVMQNPRHLVRRRGQEARLRCSPMKGHSHVYWYRQLPEEGLKFMVYLQKENIIDESGMPKERFSAEFPKEGPSILRIQQVVRGDSAAYFCASSSGPNTGELFFGEGSRLTVL.

V usage is TRBV6-1 and J usage is TRBJ2-3; D might be TRBD2 (6 bases). CDR1 MNHNS and CDR2 SASEGT come from the germline V gene. With 8 bases removed from V and 2 bases from J, the gap between germline ends came to 17 bases. CDR3 length: 15 residues. The chain's CDR3 is CASLRGEADTDTQYF. Written as DNA, the CDR3 is TGTGCCAGCCTACGCGGGGAAGCGGACACAGATACGCAGTATTTT.

In regard to this clone: A junction boundary mismatches the germline segment, possibly from a read error. The V gene is TRBV7-7, the J gene TRBJ1-1; no clear D gene. Germline V CDR1 and CDR2: SSHAT, FNYEAQ (reference sequence). The CDR3 runs to 11 residues. CDR3 residues: CASSLATRAFF. CDR3 DNA sequence: TGTGCCAGCAGCCTAGCGACAAGAGCTTTCTTT.

The chain combines TRBV6-5 with TRBJ2-1; D unresolved. Trimming removed 5 bases at V and 10 bases at J, with 9 bases between. CDR3 size: 11 residues. CDR1 is MNHEY and CDR2 is SVGAGI in the germline V gene. DNA of the CDR3: TGTGCCAGCAGTAATTTTGGGGAGCAGTTCTTC. Protein sequence: CASSNFGEQFF.

The chain has TRBV11-2 and TRBJ2-2; 9 positions agree with TRBD2. CDR1 SGHAT and CDR2 FQNNGV come from the germline V gene. The CDR3 is made up of 18 amino acids. V lost 3 bases, J lost 5 bases, and 13 bases stayed unmatched. The DNA for the CDR3 is TGTGCCAGCAGCTTTCCTCACCCCATAGCGGGAGTTACCGGGGAGCTGTTTTTT. Amino acids: CASSFPHPIAGVTGELFF.

This clone was recorded a few times. This chain joins TRBV6-1 and TRBJ2-3; D is tentatively TRBD1 or TRBD2 (6 bases each). The CDR3 is made up of 14 amino acids. Germline loops: CDR1 MNHNS, CDR2 SASEGT. Between the trimmed V and J ends, which lost 6 bases and 1 base, there was a span of 11 bases. CDR3 sequence: CASRNREGTDTQYF. In DNA, the CDR3 is TGTGCCAGCAGGAACAGGGAGGGCACAGATACGCAGTATTTT.

V usage is TRBV25-1 and J usage is TRBJ1-1; 7 nucleotides agree with TRBD1. CDR1 and CDR2 from the germline V gene are MGHDK and SYGVNS. The CDR3 spans 12 residues. The V gene end was trimmed by 6 bases and the J gene end by 4 bases; junction bases not matched to a gene: 2. CDR3 residues: CASRRDSTEAFF. The CDR3 DNA sequence: TGTGCCAGCAGAAGGGACAGCACTGAAGCTTTCTTT.

The J gene is TRBJ2-5, the V gene TRBV5-5; 9 bases match TRBD2. Germline lookup yields CDR1 SGHKS and CDR2 YYEKEE (reference sequence). The CDR3 sequence is 18 residues long. Trimming cost V 0 bases and J 2 bases; bases outside gene matches: 11. CDR3 DNA: TGTGCCAGCAGCTTGGGTAGCGGGAGTTTTCCCCTTCAAGAGACCCAGTACTTC. It encodes CASSLGSGSFPLQETQYF.

The V gene is TRBV7-4, the J gene TRBJ1-1; the match to TRBD1 covers 7 bases. Germline CDR1 and CDR2: SGHVT and SQSDAQ. The V segment lost 1 base and the J segment 0 bases; nucleotides outside the gene matches: 5. The CDR3 sequence is 16 residues long. The CDR3 nucleotides read TGTGCCAGCAGCTTAGGGGGGACAGCTATGAACACTGAAGCTTTCTTT. This sequence encodes CASSLGGTAMNTEAFF.

The chain combines TRBV27 with TRBJ2-5; 10 bases match TRBD1. Germline-derived CDR1 and CDR2 are MNHEY and SMNVEV (reference sequence). This CDR3 has 14 amino acids. V shed 4 bases, J shed 5 bases, and the junction held 4 bases outside the gene matches. For the CDR3, the DNA is TGTGCCAGCAGTTGGGGGACAGGGGCGGAGACCCAGTACTTC. Protein product: CASSWGTGAETQYF.

J is TRBJ1-5 and V is TRBV4-1, with D tentatively TRBD1 (6 bases). The germline CDR1 and CDR2 sequences are MGHRA and YSYEKL. Trimming stripped 3 bases from V and 3 bases from J, with 12 bases between. The CDR3 length is 15 residues. The CDR3 spells CASSQGHGFNQPQHF. For the CDR3, the DNA is TGCGCCAGCAGCCAGGGACACGGATTCAATCAGCCCCAGCATTTT.

In its sample, this clone was seen once. The chain has TRBV29-1 and TRBJ2-7; 9 nucleotides match TRBD1. Germline V lookup: CDR1 SQVTM, CDR2 ANQGSEA. This CDR3 contains 14 residues. Losses at the gene ends were 5 bases for V and 1 base for J; bases not matched to a gene: 6. For the CDR3, the DNA is TGCAGCGTTATGGACAGGGGCTATTCCTACGAGCAGTACTTC. Residues: CSVMDRGYSYEQYF.